The T cell receptor (beta chain) under discussion was sequenced for a study of blood T cell repertoires in COVID-19. About the study: Sources were T cells, B-cell-depleted T cells, or PBMCs; the material itself was cDNA or gDNA.

How the authors handled the data: The assay estimated nucleated cells by amplifying reference gene primers. Assay: immunoSEQ multiplex PCR; the TCRdb copy retains only in-frame clones and omits some. V and J calls and clone size follow that table, whereas D and trimming were derived from the DNA. The sample has 260,000 or so clones; 85% are singletons. Participants' reported clinical history set cohort assignment. CDR3 size: 15 residues. Germline CDR1 is LGHDT and CDR2 is YNNKEL (reference sequence). Trimming cost V 2 bases and J 3 bases, with 14 bases left between them. This receptor was obtained from a woman aged 45 to 65 who had recovered from COVID-19. Sequencing was performed on PBMCs or T cells enriched from blood (not recorded which). The V gene is TRBV3-1 (or the pseudogene TRBV3-2), the J gene TRBJ2-7; possible D gene TRBD2, 5 bases. CDR3 DNA: TGTGCCAGCAGCCAAAACGGACTGCTTTACTACGAGCAGTACTTC. Its translation: CASSQNGLLYYEQYF.